This T cell receptor beta chain emerged from a study of Ad26.COV2.S vaccination and SARS-CoV-2 variants. Study-level results: CD8+ and CD4+ T cells specific for spike reportedly responded with substantial breadth after vaccination. People given the vaccine had a wider spike-specific TCR breadth than placebo recipients did. The TCR breadth and depth analyses may have understated or missed part of the total T cell responses.

Between the trimmed V and J ends, which lost 2 bases and 4 bases, there was a span of 6 bases. The CDR3 has 12 amino acids. Germline assignment: CDR1 KGHSY and CDR2 FQNENV. This clone turned up a few times. Its antigen is undetermined. Noted treatment: about 20 received Ad26.COV2.S at low or high dose, single or two shots; 5 received placebo; per-sample allocation not given. Samples were taken on day 63 after the first vaccine or placebo injection. Clones were read by immunoSEQ multiplex PCR, and TCRdb kept only the in-frame ones, dropping some. The table shows hundreds of thousands of clones, with 80% to 90% occurring only once.

V usage is TRBV16 and J usage is TRBJ2-7, with unresolved D. The sequencing here drew on peripheral blood, taken in a trial of Ad26.COV2.S vaccine versus placebo. This sequence was found in a person between 18 and 65 years old who received the Ad26.COV2.S COVID-19 vaccine or a placebo. In DNA, the CDR3 is TGTGCCAGCAGCCAACTCCAGTACGAGCAGTACTTC. Protein product: CASSQLQYEQYF. The variable domain in full, completed from reference TRBV16 and TRBJ2-7, reads GEEVAQTPKHLVRGEGQKAKLYCAPIKGHSYVFWYQQVLKNEFKFLISFQNENVFDETGMPKERFSAKCLPNSPCSLEIQATKLEDSAVYFCASSQLQYEQYFGPGTRLTVT.